This TCR beta chain was captured in a study of cytomegalovirus exposure and HLA in healthy donors. Study overall: The 95 to 150 validation repertoires, a later analysis reported, used the same platform as the approximately 700 first-cohort repertoires. Whole-study results and caveats: Rare TCR sequences dominated, though some public TCRs recurred in many donors.

Comment on this clone: Its specificity is not known.

Some clones are missing from TCRdb's copy, which holds only in-frame ones; the method was immunoSEQ multiplex PCR. The sample consists of roughly 200,000 clones, 86% of them appearing once. Per the germline V gene, CDR1 is ENHRY and CDR2 is SYGVKD. V was clipped by 0 bases and J by 0 bases, with 5 bases between them. The CDR3 runs 15 residues. This receptor was identified in a young man in good health and CMV-seropositive. The source material was PBMCs. V gene TRBV10-3 combines with J gene TRBJ1-4, with D uncertain. CDR3 region: CAISESQATNEKLFF. CDR3 in DNA: TGTGCCATCAGTGAGTCTCAAGCAACTAATGAAAAACTGTTTTTT.